This record concerns one T cell receptor (beta chain) sequence. V trimming: 1 base; J trimming: 7 bases; junction bases outside the gene matches: 12. Germline lookup yields CDR1 SQVTM and CDR2 ANQGSEA. This CDR3 contains 15 residues. This sample is part of a study of PD-L1 blockade in urothelial cancer. Across the study: Prior regimens of chemotherapy numbered 0 to 3 per patient. The study recovered a median of approximately 150,000 T cells per blood sample.

Clones were read by immunoSEQ multiplex PCR, and TCRdb kept only the in-frame ones, dropping some. The sample contains more than 35,000 clones, around 80% of which appear only once. The clonotype was recovered from a man aged 70-80 years with urothelial cancer. The sequences come from PBMCs, collected around atezolizumab (anti-PD-L1) treatment. The V call is TRBV29-1, the J call TRBJ1-2; 7 nucleotides match TRBD1. The CDR3 reads CSVEAPNRGSGGYTF. The CDR3, as DNA: TGCAGCGTTGAAGCTCCAAACAGGGGTTCGGGTGGCTACACCTTC.